These 23 T cell receptor beta chains were sequenced from one sample in a study of low-dose radiotherapy and immunotherapy resistance in tumors. Time point: after trial treatment. Documented treatment: LDRT plus nivolumab, ipilimumab, low-dose cyclophosphamide and aspirin (RACIN trial). Covering alpha and beta chains, TRAV- and TRBV-specific primers were used for the first-strand cDNA. TCRs were amplified for roughly 20 PCR cycles with a constant-region primer and V-primer adapter. In TCRdb, the reads were re-called with MiXCR into one record per CDR3 protein. The sample records 60,000 or so distinct CDR3 sequences, 23% being singletons. Sample: PBMCs, taken after low-dose radiotherapy plus immunotherapy. The origin of the receptors is a male donor with prostate cancer.

In its sample, this clonotype was seen many times. The CDR3 sequence is CASSSRATGGLNTGELFF. For the CDR3, the DNA is TGTGCCAGCAGCTCCCGGGCGACAGGGGGCTTGAACACCGGGGAGCTGTTTTTT. The chain combines TRBV7-8 with TRBJ2-2; 10 bases line up with TRBD1. The CDR3 is 18 residues long. After removal of 4 bases from V and 1 base from J, the junction contained 9 bases not matched to a gene. From germline, CDR1 is SGHVS and CDR2 FQNEAQ.

In its sample, this clonotype was seen many times. V is TRBV3-1 and J is TRBJ2-3; the match to TRBD2 covers 7 bases. Germline V gene sequence: CDR1 LGHDT, CDR2 YNNKEL (reference sequence). CDR3 size: 15 residues. Losses at the gene ends were 7 bases for V and 3 bases for J; bases not matched to a gene: 10. CDR3 in DNA: TGTGCCAGCACCCAGAGGGCGGGAGCTACAGATACGCAGTATTTT. It encodes CASTQRAGATDTQYF.

The sample holds many counts of this clonotype. The V call is TRBV19, the J call TRBJ1-3, with D possibly TRBD1 on 5 matching bases. CDR3 length equals 15 residues. Trimming left V 9 bases short and J 3 bases short, with 18 bases between. The germline V gene encodes CDR1 LNHDA and CDR2 SQIVND (reference sequence). CDR3 in DNA: TGTGCCAGCGCAATGGCTGGGACTTTTGGAAACACCATATATTTT. Residues: CASAMAGTFGNTIYF.

This clonotype was seen many times. The J gene is TRBJ1-5, the V gene TRBV19, with a possible D match to TRBD1 (5 bases). Germline V CDR1 and CDR2: LNHDA, SQIVND (reference sequence). The CDR3 is made up of 16 amino acids. Deletions cut 4 bases from V and 5 bases from J, with 18 bases between. CDR3 amino acids: CASSRATPQGHQPQHF. The CDR3 nucleotides read TGTGCCAGTAGTAGGGCCACCCCCCAGGGCCATCAGCCCCAGCATTTT.

V is TRBV4-3 and J is TRBJ1-5; 7 bases agree with TRBD1. The CDR3 consists of 17 residues. CDR1 is LGHNA and CDR2 is YSLEER in the germline V gene. Germline trimming cut 1 base from V and 3 bases from J; bases unmatched to any gene: 9. This CDR3 is CASSQVGSTGVNQPQHF. DNA for the CDR3: TGCGCCAGCAGCCAAGTTGGGAGTACAGGGGTCAATCAGCCCCAGCATTTT.

This clonotype has ten or more counts. The V and J genes are TRBV28 and TRBJ2-1; 9 bases match TRBD1. Per germline, CDR1 MDHEN and CDR2 SYDVKM. CDR3 length equals 19 residues. Unmatched junction bases numbered 13, after V lost 3 bases and J lost 1 base. The CDR3 loop reads CASSFRTGARDKSYNEQFF. The DNA for the CDR3 is TGTGCCAGCAGTTTTCGGACAGGGGCCCGGGACAAGTCCTACAATGAGCAGTTCTTC.

The V and J genes are TRBV12-3 or TRBV12-4 and TRBJ1-1; no clear D gene. The CDR3 runs 12 residues. V shed 6 bases and J shed 6 bases, with 11 bases lying between them. CDR3: CASRAMGPEAFF. The CDR3 coding sequence is TGTGCCAGCAGAGCGATGGGTCCTGAAGCTTTCTTT.

This clonotype was found many times. The CDR3 nucleotides are TGTGCCAGCACCACCTCCGCGGGGGGGGTTATCACTGAAGCTTTCTTT. This sequence encodes CASTTSAGGVITEAFF. The rearrangement uses TRBV6-5 and TRBJ1-1, with a tentative D call TRBD1 (5 bases). Germline V gene data show CDR1 as MNHEY and CDR2 as SVGAGI. The ends were cut back, 7 bases at V and 4 bases at J, with 22 bases in the middle. The CDR3 is made up of 16 amino acids.

With regard to this clonotype: A read error likely explains this, since a far larger clone differs by one base. The rearrangement joins TRBV10-1 to TRBJ2-7; D not certain. V was clipped by 4 bases and J by 7 bases, with 11 bases between them. This CDR3 is built from 12 residues. Germline assignment: CDR1 WNHNN and CDR2 SYGVQD (reference sequence). CDR3 in DNA: TGCGCCAGCAGTGGGTCGATTTATGAGCAGTACTTC. Protein product: CASSGSIYEQYF.

The CDR3 region is CASSLSGGAGVYNEQFF. CDR3 DNA: TGTGCCAGCAGCTTAAGTGGGGGGGCCGGGGTTTACAATGAGCAGTTCTTC. The chain carries TRBV11-2 and TRBJ2-1, with D possibly matching TRBD2 (7 bases). Germline lookup yields CDR1 SGHAT and CDR2 FQNNGV. V lost 2 bases and J 4 bases, leaving 18 bases between the germline ends. CDR3 length: 17 residues.

This clonotype occurred many times. This chain connects TRBV5-6 to TRBJ1-4, with D possibly being TRBD1 (5 bases). In germline, CDR1 is SGHDT, CDR2 YYEEEE. This CDR3 region has 22 residues. Trimming took off 4 bases at V and 0 bases at J, with 31 bases between the two ends. The CDR3 coding sequence is TGTGCCAGCAGCCACCAGGAATTTTCTGGCAGGGAGGTTCGAACAACTAATGAAAAACTGTTTTTT. Residues: CASSHQEFSGREVRTTNEKLFF.

Many counts were recorded for this clonotype. The rearrangement uses TRBV4-2 and TRBJ2-5, with 12 bases matching TRBD1. Germline V gives CDR1 LGHNA, CDR2 YNFKEQ. The CDR3 totals 16 residues. The V gene end was trimmed by 5 bases and the J gene end by 5 bases; junction bases not matched to a gene: 9. The DNA of the CDR3 is TGTGCCAGCAGCGCCGGGACAGGGGGCGCAGGGGAGACCCAGTACTTC. It specifies CASSAGTGGAGETQYF.

Notes on this clonotype: A far larger clone is one nucleotide away, so this likely arose from a read error. The chain is built from TRBV6-6 and TRBJ2-7; 8 nucleotides line up with TRBD1. CDR1 is MNHNY and CDR2 is SVGAGI in the germline V gene (reference sequence). This CDR3 region has 17 residues. J gave up 2 bases and V 7 bases, and 16 bases lay outside the gene matches. CDR3 region: CASKGQGVSEGPYEQYF. Here the CDR3 DNA reads TGTGCCAGCAAAGGACAGGGCGTAAGCGAGGGGCCCTACGAGCAGTACTTC.

This sequence joins TRBV6-1 and TRBJ1-2; possible D gene TRBD1, 6 bases. Trimming removed 6 bases from V and 5 bases from J, with 28 bases in between. This CDR3 spans 18 amino acids. Germline V gene data show CDR1 as MNHNS and CDR2 as SASEGT. CDR3 sequence reads: CASSPGHGYMPNTYGYTF. CDR3 DNA: TGTGCCAGCAGCCCGGGACACGGCTATATGCCAAACACATATGGCTACACCTTC.

CDR3 in DNA: TGTGCCAGCAGTGACTCTAGCGGGGCGTGGGAGCAGTACTTC. Encoded protein: CASSDSSGAWEQYF. The chain couples TRBV6-4 to TRBJ2-7; TRBD2 agrees at 8 bases. Germline lookup yields CDR1 MRHNA and CDR2 SNTAGT. V shed 0 bases, J shed 7 bases, and the junction held 5 bases outside the gene matches. The CDR3 extends over 14 amino acids.

This clonotype occurred many times. This sequence joins TRBV7-2 and TRBJ2-7, with D possibly being TRBD1 (6 bases). The CDR3 consists of 14 residues. Germline V gene sequence: CDR1 SGHTA, CDR2 FQGNSA. V shed 2 bases and J shed 3 bases, with 11 bases lying between them. The CDR3 region is CASSLLGQNYEQYF. CDR3 coding DNA: TGTGCCAGCAGCTTACTCGGACAGAACTACGAGCAGTACTTC.

As regards this clonotype: Being one base from a much bigger clone, this may be a read error. This chain joins TRBV7-9 and TRBJ2-7, with 7 bases aligning to TRBD2. The CDR3 is made up of 15 amino acids. In germline, CDR1 is SEHNR, CDR2 FQNEAQ (reference sequence). CDR3 in amino acids: CASSSERGRFNEQHF. CDR3 bases: TGTGCCAGCAGCTCCGAGCGGGGCAGGTTCAACGAGCAGCACTTC.

The rearrangement links TRBV13 to TRBJ2-7; TRBD1 agrees at 8 bases. Trimming cost V 5 bases and J 5 bases; bases outside gene matches: 8. Germline values: CDR1 PRHDT, CDR2 FYEKMQ (reference sequence). The CDR3 is made up of 14 amino acids. The DNA of the CDR3 is TGTGCCAGCAGCCAAACAGGGGGTCTGGACGAGCAGTACTTC. Its protein product is CASSQTGGLDEQYF.

Ten or more counts support this clonotype. The rearrangement uses TRBV4-3 and TRBJ2-1, with D perhaps matching TRBD2 (7 bases). The CDR3 has 15 amino acids. The V and J ends lost 0 bases and 6 bases respectively, with 12 bases between them. Germline CDR1 is LGHNA and CDR2 is YSLEER. As DNA, the CDR3 is TGCGCCAGCAGCCAAGAGGGGGGGGCCGTCAATGAGCAGTTCTTC. This sequence encodes CASSQEGGAVNEQFF.

The V gene is TRBV20-1, the J gene TRBJ2-5, with D unresolved. The CDR3 is 11 residues long. The germline CDR1 and CDR2 sequences are DFQATT and SNEGSKA (reference sequence). The V gene lost 2 bases and the J gene lost 7 bases, with 8 bases spanning the gap. The CDR3 loop reads CSARPGGTQYF. CDR3 DNA sequence: TGCAGTGCTAGACCTGGTGGGACCCAGTACTTC.

The rearrangement joins TRBV29-1 to TRBJ2-6; 9 bases agree with TRBD1. This CDR3 region has 19 residues. V trimming: 3 bases; J trimming: 2 bases; junction bases outside the gene matches: 14. Germline lookup yields CDR1 SQVTM and CDR2 ANQGSEA. CDR3 nucleotides: TGCAGCGTTGAGGTCCGGGACAGGGCTATTGGGGCTGGGGCCAACGTCCTGACTTTC. It is translated as CSVEVRDRAIGAGANVLTF.

This clonotype was found many times. The V gene is TRBV7-9, the J gene TRBJ1-1; D gene unclear. With 3 bases removed from V and 4 bases from J, the gap between germline ends came to 9 bases. Germline V CDR1 and CDR2: SEHNR, FQNEAQ (reference sequence). The CDR3 runs to 13 residues. In nucleotides, the CDR3 is TGTGCCAGCAGCTTCCTCCTAAGCACTGAAGCTTTCTTT. It codes for CASSFLLSTEAFF.

Concerning this clonotype itself: This likely traces to a read error, being one base from a far larger clone. The chain joins TRBV6-8 to TRBJ2-7; TRBD1 is a possible D gene (5 bases). From germline, CDR1 is MNHGY and CDR2 SAAAGT. Trimming cost V 0 bases and J 2 bases, with 5 bases left between them. The CDR3 is made up of 13 amino acids. The CDR3 DNA sequence: TGTGCCAGCAGTTACTCAGGGGCCTACGAGCAGTACTTC. It yields the protein CASSYSGAYEQYF.